This T cell receptor (beta chain) emerged from a study of blood T cell repertoires in COVID-19. Sequencing was performed with immunoSEQ multiplex PCR; in TCRdb, only in-frame clones are kept and a portion is missing. The sample includes a few hundred thousand clones, around nine tenths of them seen just once. CDR1 is SNHLY, CDR2 FYNNEI, per germline. J gave up 3 bases and V 6 bases, and 7 bases lay outside the gene matches. This CDR3 is 14 amino acids long. The sequence was collected from a woman under 30 who had been exposed to COVID-19. Sequencing was done on a sample of PBMCs or T cells enriched from blood (not recorded which). The V and J genes are TRBV2 and TRBJ2-7; 8 positions match TRBD1. CDR3 sequence: CASRTGTGFYEQYF. Written as DNA, the CDR3 is TGTGCCAGCAGGACCGGGACAGGATTCTACGAGCAGTACTTC.